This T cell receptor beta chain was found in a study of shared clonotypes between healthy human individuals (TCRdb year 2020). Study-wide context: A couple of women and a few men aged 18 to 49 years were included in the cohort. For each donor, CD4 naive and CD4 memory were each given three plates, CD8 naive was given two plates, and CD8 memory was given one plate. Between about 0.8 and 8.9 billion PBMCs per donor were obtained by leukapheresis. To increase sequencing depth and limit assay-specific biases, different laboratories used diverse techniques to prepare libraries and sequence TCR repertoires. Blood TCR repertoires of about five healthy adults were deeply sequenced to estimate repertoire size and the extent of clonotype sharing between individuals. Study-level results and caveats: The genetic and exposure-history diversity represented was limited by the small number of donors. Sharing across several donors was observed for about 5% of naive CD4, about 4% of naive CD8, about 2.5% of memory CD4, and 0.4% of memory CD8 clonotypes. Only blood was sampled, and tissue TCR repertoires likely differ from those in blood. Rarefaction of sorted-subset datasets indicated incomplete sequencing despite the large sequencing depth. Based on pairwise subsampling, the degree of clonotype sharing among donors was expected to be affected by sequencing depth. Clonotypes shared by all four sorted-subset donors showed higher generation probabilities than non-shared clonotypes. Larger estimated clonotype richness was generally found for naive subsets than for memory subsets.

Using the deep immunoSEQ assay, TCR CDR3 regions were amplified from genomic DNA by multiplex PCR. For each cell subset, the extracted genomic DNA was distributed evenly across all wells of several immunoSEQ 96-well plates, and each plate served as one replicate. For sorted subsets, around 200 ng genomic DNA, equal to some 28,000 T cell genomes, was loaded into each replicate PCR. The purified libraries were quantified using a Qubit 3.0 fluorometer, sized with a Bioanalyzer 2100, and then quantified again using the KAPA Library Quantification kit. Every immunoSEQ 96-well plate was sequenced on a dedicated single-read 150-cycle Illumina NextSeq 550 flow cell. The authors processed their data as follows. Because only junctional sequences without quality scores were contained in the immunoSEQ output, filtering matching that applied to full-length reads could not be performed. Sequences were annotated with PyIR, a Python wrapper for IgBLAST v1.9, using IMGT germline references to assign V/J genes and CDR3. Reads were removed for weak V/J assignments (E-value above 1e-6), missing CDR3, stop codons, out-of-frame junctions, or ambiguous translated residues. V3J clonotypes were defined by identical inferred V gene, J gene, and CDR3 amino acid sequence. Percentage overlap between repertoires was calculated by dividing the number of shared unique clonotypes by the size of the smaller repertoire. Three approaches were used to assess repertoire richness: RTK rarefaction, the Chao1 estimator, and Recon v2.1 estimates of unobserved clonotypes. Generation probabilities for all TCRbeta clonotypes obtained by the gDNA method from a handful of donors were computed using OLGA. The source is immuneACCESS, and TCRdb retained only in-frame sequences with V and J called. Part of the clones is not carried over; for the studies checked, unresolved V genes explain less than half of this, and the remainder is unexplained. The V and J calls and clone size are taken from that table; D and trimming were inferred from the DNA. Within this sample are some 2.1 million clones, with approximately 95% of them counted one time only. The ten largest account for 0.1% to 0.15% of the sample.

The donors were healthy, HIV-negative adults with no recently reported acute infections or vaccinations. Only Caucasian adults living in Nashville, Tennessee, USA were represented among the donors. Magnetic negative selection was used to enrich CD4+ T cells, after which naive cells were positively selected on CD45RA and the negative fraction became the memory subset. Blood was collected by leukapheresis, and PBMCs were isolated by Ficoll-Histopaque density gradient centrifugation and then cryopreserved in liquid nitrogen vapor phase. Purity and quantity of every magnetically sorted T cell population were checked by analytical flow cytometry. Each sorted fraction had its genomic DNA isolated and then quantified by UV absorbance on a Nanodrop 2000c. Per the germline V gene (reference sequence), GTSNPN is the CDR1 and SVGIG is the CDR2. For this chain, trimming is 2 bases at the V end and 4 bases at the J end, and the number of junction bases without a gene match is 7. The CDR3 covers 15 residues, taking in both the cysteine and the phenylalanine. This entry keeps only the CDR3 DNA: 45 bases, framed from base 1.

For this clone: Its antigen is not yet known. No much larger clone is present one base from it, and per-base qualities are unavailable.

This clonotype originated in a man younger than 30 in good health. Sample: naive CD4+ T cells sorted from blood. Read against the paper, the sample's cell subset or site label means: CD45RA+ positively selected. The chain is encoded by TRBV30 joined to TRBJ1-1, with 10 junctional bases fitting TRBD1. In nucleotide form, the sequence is TGTGCCTGGAGTCCAGATCGGACAGGGGGCACTGAAGCTTTCTTT. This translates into CAWSPDRTGGTEAFF.